The clone carrying this T cell receptor beta chain was recorded a few times. CDR1 DFQATT and CDR2 SNEGSKA come from the germline V gene (reference sequence). V was trimmed by 6 bases and J by 3 bases, leaving 12 bases between them. There are 13 residues in the CDR3. This sample was taken from a study of CD8+CD57+ T cells in acquired aplastic anemia. Investigators profiled TCR beta VDJ and CDR3 from genomic DNA template. TCRdb analysed the reads with MiXCR anew, one entry per CDR3 protein. The sample comprises 150,000 to 200,000 distinct CDR3 sequences, 40% to 50% of which are singletons, and around 3% rests with the top ten.

The sequencing input was sorted CD4+, CD8+, or CD8+CD57+ T cells (not recorded which) from PBMCs. This receptor was identified in a human donor in good health. V is TRBV20-1 and J is TRBJ1-5; no definite D call. The CDR3: CSAKAGNNQPQHF. The CDR3 coding sequence is TGCAGTGCGAAGGCTGGCAACAATCAGCCCCAGCATTTT.